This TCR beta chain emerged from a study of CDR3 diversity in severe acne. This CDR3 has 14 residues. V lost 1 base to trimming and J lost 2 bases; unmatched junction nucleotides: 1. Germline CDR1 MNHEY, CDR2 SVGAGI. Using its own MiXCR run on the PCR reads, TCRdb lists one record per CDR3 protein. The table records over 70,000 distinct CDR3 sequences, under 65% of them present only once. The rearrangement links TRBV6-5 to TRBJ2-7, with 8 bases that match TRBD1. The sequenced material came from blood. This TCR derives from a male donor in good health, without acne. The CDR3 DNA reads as TGTGCCAGCAGTTACTGGGGACAGGCCTACGAGCAGTACTTC. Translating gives CASSYWGQAYEQYF.